This T cell receptor beta chain was found in a study of T cells in localized non-small cell lung cancer (dated by TCRdb to 2020 to 2021). At the level of the whole study: Comparing tumors with uninvolved tumor-adjacent lungs, the study looked at the T cell repertoires of around 250 patients with early-stage NSCLC. The cohort comprised 236 treatment-naïve NSCLC patients with resected, localized lung tumors. NSCLC patients had a mean age of approximately 66 years, and around 130 were male and about a hundred female.

At diagnosis, tumor, uninvolved tumor-adjacent lung and peripheral blood were collected and then preserved as a mix of FFPE and fresh-frozen material. For TCR repertoire profiling, blood samples were analyzed as peripheral blood mononuclear cells. The immunoSEQ Assay was used to sequence TCR beta CDR3 regions from DNA. In the source study's methods: To compute T cell density, TCR beta template counts were normalized to usable DNA, which was estimated by amplifying housekeeping genes. Richness was estimated with the preseqR package, extrapolating to 400,000 templates for PBMC samples and 120,000 templates for tissue samples. Clonality was calculated as one minus Pielou's evenness. To identify tissue-enriched TCRs, differential abundance testing was run on productive amino-acid clonotypes with a minimum total count of 5 and an alpha of 0.1. The Jaccard Index and the Morisita Overlap Index were used to quantify repertoire overlap between compartments. TCR beta CDR3s were clustered by GLIPH together with public tetramer-defined viral CDR3s, and at least three viral sequences plus V-gene enrichment were required for viral motifs. The source is immuneACCESS, and TCRdb retained only in-frame sequences with V and J called. Part of the clones is not carried over; for the studies checked, unresolved V genes explain less than half of this, and the remainder is unexplained. V and J calls and clone size follow that table, whereas D and trimming were derived from the DNA. The sample yields about 41,000 clones; 83% were counted once. Clones ranked in the top ten supply roughly 7.5% of the sample.

With respect to this clone: Its antigen target is currently unknown. Base qualities are missing; no much larger clone stands one base away.

Overall study outcomes, separate from this receptor: Higher T cell density in blood was associated with longer overall survival, whereas higher clonality in adjacent lung was associated with shorter survival. Uninvolved tumor-adjacent lung showed the highest T cell clonality, higher than tumor, which suggests more focused antigenic responses in the adjacent lung. Because multi-region tumor sequencing was not performed, intratumor heterogeneity could not be ruled out. Because the study design was exploratory, TCR variables were selected using unadjusted p-values without false-discovery rate correction. A median of 57 of the top 100 tumor clones turned up in the paired uninvolved adjacent lung, and fewer than 35 of those clones also ranked among the top 100 of that same adjacent lung.

The source material was PBMCs, sampled before any cancer treatment. This sequence was found in a man aged 35-69 years with stage II lung adenocarcinoma.

The CDR3 reads CASSQISGIGQFF. In nucleotide form, the sequence is TGCGCCAGCAGTCAAATAAGTGGGATTGGGCAGTTCTTC. The chain couples TRBV5-1 to TRBJ2-1; no D gene call is confident. The trim is 5 bases for V and 12 bases for J, with a gap of 18 bases between the germline ends. The CDR3 measures 13 amino acids from cysteine to phenylalanine. The only DNA kept is the CDR3, 39 bases in frame from the first base. For CDR1 and CDR2, the germline V gene lists SGHRS and YFSETQ.